This entry describes one TCR beta chain. Its matching antigen is unknown. Unrecorded immune exposure was likely among donors, who were nominally healthy when sampled. These data originate in a study of cytomegalovirus exposure and HLA in healthy donors. Across the whole study: Genetic ancestry analysis placed under 90% of the 398 donors that were genotyped in the Caucasian-associated cluster.

General observations from the study: In vitro checks showed that a few CMV-associated chains really do target CMV antigens. Accurate prediction of most subjects' HLA-A and HLA-B alleles from TCR beta sequences was reported.

PCR employed 60 Vbeta and 13 Jbeta primers. The data were produced by immunoSEQ multiplex PCR, yet TCRdb's version contains in-frame clones alone and is incomplete. The sample yields roughly 160,000 clones, roughly 77% seen once. There are 16 residues in the CDR3. V gave up 3 bases and J gave up 4 bases; unmatched junction bases: 7. Germline lookup yields CDR1 MGHRA and CDR2 YSYEKL. The TCR originated in a man aged 25 to 40 in good health and CMV-seropositive. V usage is TRBV4-1 and J usage is TRBJ1-1; 11 bases map to TRBD1. Material: PBMCs. The CDR3 region has the DNA TGCGCCAGCAGCCATGCCCGGACAGGGGGCCCCACTGAAGCTTTCTTT. This encodes CASSHARTGGPTEAFF.